The rows below give T cell receptor beta chains drawn from one sample of a study of OX40 agonist ivuxolimab in advanced cancers. Sequenced by immunoSEQ multiplex PCR; TCRdb stores in-frame clones only, minus some. The sample consists of more than 40,000 clones, around 77% of them appearing once. The sample consisted of CD4+ or CD8+ T cells sorted from blood, taken in a trial of the OX40 agonist ivuxolimab. The receptors come from an adult with an advanced solid tumor such as melanoma, head and neck, liver or kidney cancer. CDR3s include the opening cysteine and the closing phenylalanine or tryptophan. The order of the fields is CDR3 protein, CDR3 DNA, V gene, clone size, D gene, J gene. A D gene is named only where the DNA matches it firmly. The size entry is marked missing in some rows and otherwise reads once, few, many or a size class.

cdr3_aa: CASSSDTAPSYEQYF; cdr3_nt: TGTGCCAGCAGCTCGGACACCGCCCCCTCCTACGAGCAGTACTTC; v_call: TRBV7-9; clone_size: -; d_call: -; j_call: TRBJ2-7
cdr3_aa: CASSLGGAFNSPLHF; cdr3_nt: TGTGCCAGCAGCTTAGGGGGGGCGTTCAATTCACCCCTCCACTTT; v_call: TRBV11-2; clone_size: -; d_call: -; j_call: TRBJ1-6
cdr3_aa: CSGRTGGQGEQYF; cdr3_nt: TGCAGCGGAAGGACGGGGGGCCAGGGAGAGCAGTACTTC; v_call: TRBV29-1; clone_size: -; d_call: -; j_call: TRBJ2-7
cdr3_aa: CASRQTSGSTDTQYF; cdr3_nt: TGCGCCAGCAGGCAGACTAGCGGGAGCACAGATACGCAGTATTTT; v_call: TRBV5-1; clone_size: -; d_call: TRBD2; j_call: TRBJ2-3
cdr3_aa: CASSFANQPQHF; cdr3_nt: TGTGCCAGCAGTTTTGCGAATCAGCCCCAGCATTTT; v_call: TRBV28; clone_size: -; d_call: -; j_call: TRBJ1-5
cdr3_aa: CASSEAVRFLSNQPQHF; cdr3_nt: TGTGCCAGCAGTGAAGCGGTGCGATTTTTGAGCAATCAGCCCCAGCATTTT; v_call: TRBV6-1; clone_size: few; d_call: -; j_call: TRBJ1-5
cdr3_aa: CASSLMGTYGYTF; cdr3_nt: TGTGCCAGCAGTTTAATGGGTACCTATGGCTACACCTTC; v_call: TRBV27; clone_size: once; d_call: -; j_call: TRBJ1-2
cdr3_aa: CASSPFGAGGGEQFF; cdr3_nt: TGTGCCAGCAGCCCTTTTGGCGCGGGAGGGGGTGAGCAGTTCTTC; v_call: TRBV7-2; clone_size: -; d_call: TRBD2; j_call: TRBJ2-1
cdr3_aa: CASSFTSVADTQYF; cdr3_nt: TGTGCCAGCAGCTTCACTAGCGTGGCAGATACGCAGTATTTT; v_call: TRBV7-9; clone_size: -; d_call: TRBD2; j_call: TRBJ2-3
cdr3_aa: CAWSVWGGEQYF; cdr3_nt: TGTGCCTGGAGTGTGTGGGGTGGCGAGCAGTACTTC; v_call: TRBV30; clone_size: -; d_call: -; j_call: TRBJ2-7
cdr3_aa: CASSRVSTDTQYF; cdr3_nt: TGTGCCAGTAGTAGGGTGAGCACAGATACGCAGTATTTT; v_call: TRBV19; clone_size: -; d_call: -; j_call: TRBJ2-3
cdr3_aa: CASRGGAGRWQFF; cdr3_nt: TGTGCCAGCAGGGGGGGGGCAGGTCGTTGGCAGTTCTTC; v_call: TRBV6-5; clone_size: -; d_call: -; j_call: TRBJ2-1
cdr3_aa: CASSYLGGGPFNEQFF; cdr3_nt: TGTGCCAGCAGCTACCTCGGGGGAGGGCCCTTCAATGAGCAGTTCTTC; v_call: TRBV7-3; clone_size: -; d_call: TRBD2; j_call: TRBJ2-1
cdr3_aa: CASSLLSSYNEQFF; cdr3_nt: TGTGCCAGCAGTTTACTTAGCTCCTACAATGAGCAGTTCTTC; v_call: TRBV28; clone_size: once; d_call: -; j_call: TRBJ2-1